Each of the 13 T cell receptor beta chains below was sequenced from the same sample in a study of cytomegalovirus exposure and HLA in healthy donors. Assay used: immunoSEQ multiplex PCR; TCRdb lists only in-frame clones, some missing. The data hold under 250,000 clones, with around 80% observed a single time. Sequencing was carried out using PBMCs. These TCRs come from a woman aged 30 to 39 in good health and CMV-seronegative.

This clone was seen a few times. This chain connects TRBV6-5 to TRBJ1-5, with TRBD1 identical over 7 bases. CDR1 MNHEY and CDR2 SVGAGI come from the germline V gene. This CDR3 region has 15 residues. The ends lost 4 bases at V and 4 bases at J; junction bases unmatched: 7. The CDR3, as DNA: TGTGCCAGCAGTTTACAAAAGGGGGCTAATCAGCCCCAGCATTTT. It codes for CASSLQKGANQPQHF.

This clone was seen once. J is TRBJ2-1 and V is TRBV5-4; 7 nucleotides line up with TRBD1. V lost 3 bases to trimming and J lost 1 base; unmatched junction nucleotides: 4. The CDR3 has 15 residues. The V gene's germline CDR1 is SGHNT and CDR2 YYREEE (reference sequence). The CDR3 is CASSSTGASYNEQFF. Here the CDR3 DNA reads TGTGCCAGCAGCTCTACAGGGGCGTCCTACAATGAGCAGTTCTTC.

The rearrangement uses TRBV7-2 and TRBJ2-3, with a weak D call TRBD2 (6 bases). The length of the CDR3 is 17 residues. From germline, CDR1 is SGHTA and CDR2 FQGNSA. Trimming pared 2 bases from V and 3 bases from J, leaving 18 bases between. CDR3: CASSLFPWGEATDTQYF. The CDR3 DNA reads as TGTGCCAGCAGCTTATTCCCATGGGGGGAGGCGACAGATACGCAGTATTTT.

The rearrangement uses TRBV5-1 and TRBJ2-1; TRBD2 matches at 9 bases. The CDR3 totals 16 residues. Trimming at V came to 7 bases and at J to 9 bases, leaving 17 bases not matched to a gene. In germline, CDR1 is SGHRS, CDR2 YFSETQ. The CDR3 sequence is CASSPPEAGGGTEQFF. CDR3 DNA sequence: TGCGCCAGCTCTCCCCCGGAGGCGGGAGGGGGGACTGAGCAGTTCTTC. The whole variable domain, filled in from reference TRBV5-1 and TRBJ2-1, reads KAGVTQTPRYLIKTRGQQVTLSCSPISGHRSVSWYQQTPGQGLQFLFEYFSETQRNKGNFPGRFSGRQFSNSRSEMNVSTLELGDSALYLCASSPPEAGGGTEQFFGPGTRLTVL.

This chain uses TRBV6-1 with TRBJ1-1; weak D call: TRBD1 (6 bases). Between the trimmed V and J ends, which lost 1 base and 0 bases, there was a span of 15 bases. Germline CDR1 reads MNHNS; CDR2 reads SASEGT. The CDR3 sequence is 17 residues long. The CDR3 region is CASSEGTGQVMNTEAFF. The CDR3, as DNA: TGTGCCAGCAGTGAAGGTACGGGACAAGTAATGAACACTGAAGCTTTCTTT.

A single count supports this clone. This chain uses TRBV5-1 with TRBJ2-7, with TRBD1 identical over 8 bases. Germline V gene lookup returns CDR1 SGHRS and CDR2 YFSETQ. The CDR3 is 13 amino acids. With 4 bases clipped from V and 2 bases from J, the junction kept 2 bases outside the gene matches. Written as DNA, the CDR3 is TGCGCCAGCAGCCGGGACAGGCCCTACGAGCAGTACTTC. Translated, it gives CASSRDRPYEQYF.

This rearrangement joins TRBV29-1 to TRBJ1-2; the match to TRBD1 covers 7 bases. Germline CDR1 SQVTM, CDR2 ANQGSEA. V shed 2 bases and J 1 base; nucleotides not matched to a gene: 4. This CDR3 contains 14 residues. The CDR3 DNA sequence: TGCAGCGTTGAACAGGGACAGATTAACTATGGCTACACCTTC. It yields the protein CSVEQGQINYGYTF.

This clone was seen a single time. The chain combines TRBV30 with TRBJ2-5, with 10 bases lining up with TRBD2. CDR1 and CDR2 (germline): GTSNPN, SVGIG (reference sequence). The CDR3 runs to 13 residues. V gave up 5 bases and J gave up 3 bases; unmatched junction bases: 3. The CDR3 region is CAWGGLAEETQYF. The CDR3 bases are TGTGCCTGGGGTGGACTAGCGGAAGAGACCCAGTACTTC.

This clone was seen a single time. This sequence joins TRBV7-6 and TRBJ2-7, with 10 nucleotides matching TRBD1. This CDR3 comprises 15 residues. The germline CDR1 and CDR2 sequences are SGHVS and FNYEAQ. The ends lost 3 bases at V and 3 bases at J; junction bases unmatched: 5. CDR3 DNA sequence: TGTGCCAGCAGCTTGGGGGGACAGGGGATCTACGAGCAGTACTTC. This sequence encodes CASSLGGQGIYEQYF. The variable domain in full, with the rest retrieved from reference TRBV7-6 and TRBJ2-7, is GAGVSQSPRYKVTKRGQDVALRCDPISGHVSLYWYRQALGQGPEFLTYFNYEAQQDKSGLPNDRFSAERPEGSISTLTIQRTEQRDSAMYRCASSLGGQGIYEQYFGPGTRLTVT.

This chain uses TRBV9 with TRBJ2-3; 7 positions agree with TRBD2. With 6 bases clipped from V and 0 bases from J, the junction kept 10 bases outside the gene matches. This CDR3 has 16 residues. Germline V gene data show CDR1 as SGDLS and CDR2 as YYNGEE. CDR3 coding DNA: TGTGCCAGCAATCCGGGCGGGAGTTTGAGCACAGATACGCAGTATTTT. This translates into CASNPGGSLSTDTQYF.

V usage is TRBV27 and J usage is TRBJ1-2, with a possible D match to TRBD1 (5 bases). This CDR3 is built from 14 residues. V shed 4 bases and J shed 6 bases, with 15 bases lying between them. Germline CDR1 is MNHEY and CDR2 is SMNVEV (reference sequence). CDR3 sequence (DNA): TGTGCCAGCAGTTCGCAGGGCGGTACAGATGGCTACACCTTC. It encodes CASSSQGGTDGYTF.

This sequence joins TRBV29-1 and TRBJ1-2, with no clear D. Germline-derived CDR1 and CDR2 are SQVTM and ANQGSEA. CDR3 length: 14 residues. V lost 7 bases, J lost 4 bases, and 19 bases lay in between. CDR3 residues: CSADPGIVRYGYTF. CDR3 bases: TGCAGCGCTGACCCCGGGATCGTCCGCTATGGCTACACCTTC.

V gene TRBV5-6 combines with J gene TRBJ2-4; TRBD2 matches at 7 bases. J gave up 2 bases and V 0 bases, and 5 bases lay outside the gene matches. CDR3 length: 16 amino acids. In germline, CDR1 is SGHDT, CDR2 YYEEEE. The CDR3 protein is CASSLGAGVTKNIQYF. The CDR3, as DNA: TGTGCCAGCAGCTTGGGGGCGGGGGTAACCAAAAACATTCAGTACTTC.